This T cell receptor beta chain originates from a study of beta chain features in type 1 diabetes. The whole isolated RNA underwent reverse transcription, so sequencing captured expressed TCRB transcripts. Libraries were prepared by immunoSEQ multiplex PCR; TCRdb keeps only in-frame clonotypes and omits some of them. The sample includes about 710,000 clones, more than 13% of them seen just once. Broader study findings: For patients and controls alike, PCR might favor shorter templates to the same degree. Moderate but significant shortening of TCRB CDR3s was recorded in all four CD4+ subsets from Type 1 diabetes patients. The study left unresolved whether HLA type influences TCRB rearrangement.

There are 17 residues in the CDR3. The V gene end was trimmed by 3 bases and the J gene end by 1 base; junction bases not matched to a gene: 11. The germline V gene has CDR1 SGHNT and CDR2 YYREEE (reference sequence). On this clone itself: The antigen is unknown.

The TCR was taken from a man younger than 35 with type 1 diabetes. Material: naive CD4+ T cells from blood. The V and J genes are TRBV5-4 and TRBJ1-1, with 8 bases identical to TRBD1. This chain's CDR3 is CASSSDRDGWGNTEAFF. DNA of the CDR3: TGTGCCAGCAGCTCGGACAGGGATGGCTGGGGGAACACTGAAGCTTTCTTT.